This passage covers 5 T cell receptor delta chains from one sample sequenced in a study of gammadelta T cells in human blood (dated by TCRdb to 2018 to 2021). Library generation was performed with RT-PCR. The run used an Illumina MiSeq. TCRdb reanalyzed the public reads with the CATT caller, and identical DNA sequences were merged afterwards. The sample table holds approximately 1,800 delta-chain clones, of which approximately 6.2% were seen once. The ten largest clonotypes hold roughly 7.7% of the sample. The sample was non-Vgamma9Vdelta2 gamma-delta T cells from fetal blood. Receptors were obtained from a human fetus.

In its sample, this clone ranks as medium-sized. The chain employs TRDV3 and TRDJ1; TRDD3 matches 7 bases. Germline loops: CDR1 TVYSNPD, CDR2 GDNSRS (reference sequence). The CDR3 is made up of 13 amino acids. J gave up 0 bases and V 0 bases, and 1 base lay outside the gene matches. CDR3 DNA: TGTGCCTTTAGGGATACGTACACCGATAAACTCATCTTT. It yields the protein CAFRDTYTDKLIF.

About this clone: This may be a read error: a much more frequent sequence differs by one nucleotide. The V gene is given as TRAV29/DV5, and no J gene call is available; the listed D gene, TRDD3, was not tested against the DNA. This CDR3 contains 19 residues. Per germline, CDR1 NSMFDY and CDR2 ISSIKDK. CDR3 residues: CAASVLGDTCSWDTRQVFF. In DNA, the CDR3 is TGTGCAGCAAGCGTACTGGGGGATACCTGCTCCTGGGACACCCGACAGGTGTTTTTC.

Within the sample, this clone is large. Distinct nucleotide sequences in the sample also encode this CDR3. The rearrangement links TRDV1 to TRDJ2; D is uncertain. Trimming shortened V by 0 bases and J by 2 bases, and 13 bases separated the two germline ends. From germline, CDR1 is TSWWSYY and CDR2 QGS. CDR3 size: 17 residues. CDR3 bases: TGTGCTCTTGGGGAACTCGGACGGAGGCTATTGACAGCACAACTCTTCTTT. This encodes CALGELGRRLLTAQLFF.

Judged by abundance, this clone is medium-sized (0.01 to 0.1%). The sample holds other DNA sequences that translate to the same CDR3. The chain combines TRDV1 with TRDJ3, with 13 nucleotides matching TRDD3. CDR3 length: 22 amino acids. V was pared by 1 base and J by 0 bases, with 9 bases of the junction left unmatched. Germline V lookup: CDR1 TSWWSYY, CDR2 QGS. CDR3 in amino acids: CALGERGTGGYARSWDTRQMFF. The CDR3 nucleotides are TGTGCTCTTGGGGAACGTGGTACTGGGGGATACGCACGCTCCTGGGACACCCGACAGATGTTTTTC.

This clone is labeled as medium-sized. The chain recombines TRAV23/DV6 with TRDJ1; 13 bases are shared with TRDD3. This CDR3 spans 14 amino acids. Germline values: CDR1 NTAFDY, CDR2 IRPDVSE (reference sequence). The CDR3 loop reads CAVLGDTYTDKLIF. CDR3 nucleotide sequence: TGTGCTGTACTGGGGGATACGTACACCGATAAACTCATCTTT.